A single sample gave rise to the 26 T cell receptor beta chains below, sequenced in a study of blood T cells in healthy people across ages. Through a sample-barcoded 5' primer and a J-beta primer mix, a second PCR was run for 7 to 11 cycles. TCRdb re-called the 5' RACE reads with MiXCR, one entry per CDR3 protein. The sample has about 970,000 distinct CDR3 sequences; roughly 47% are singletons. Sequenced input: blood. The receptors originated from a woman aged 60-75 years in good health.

The CDR3, as DNA: TGTGCCAGCAGTTCGGGCCGACATCCGGACAGGTTCTACAATGAGCAGTTCTTC. Translation gives CASSSGRHPDRFYNEQFF. The V gene is TRBV27, the J gene TRBJ2-1, with 7 positions matching TRBD1. The V segment lost 4 bases and the J segment 3 bases; nucleotides outside the gene matches: 15. The germline CDR1 and CDR2 sequences are MNHEY and SMNVEV (reference sequence). This CDR3 has 18 amino acids.

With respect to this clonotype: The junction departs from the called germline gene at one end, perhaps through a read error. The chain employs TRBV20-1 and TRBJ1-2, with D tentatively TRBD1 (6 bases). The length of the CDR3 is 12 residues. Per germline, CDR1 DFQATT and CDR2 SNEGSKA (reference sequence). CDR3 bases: TGCAGTGCTCGACAGGAGGCCTATCGCTACACCTTC. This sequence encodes CSARQEAYRYTF.

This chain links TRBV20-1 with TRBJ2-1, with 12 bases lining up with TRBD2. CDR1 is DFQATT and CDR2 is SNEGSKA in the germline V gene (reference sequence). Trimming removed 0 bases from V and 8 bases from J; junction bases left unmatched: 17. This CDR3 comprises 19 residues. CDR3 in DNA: TGCAGTGCTAGAGAGTCTAGCGGGAGGGCCCGGGGTTTTTTATATGAGCAGTTCTTC. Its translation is CSARESSGRARGFLYEQFF.

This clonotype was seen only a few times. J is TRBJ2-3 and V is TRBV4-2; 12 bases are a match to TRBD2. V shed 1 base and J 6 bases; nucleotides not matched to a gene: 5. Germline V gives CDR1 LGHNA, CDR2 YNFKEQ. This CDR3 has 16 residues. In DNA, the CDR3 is TGTGCCAGCAGCCAAGGTCTAGCGGGAGGGAGCGATACGCAGTATTTT. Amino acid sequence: CASSQGLAGGSDTQYF.

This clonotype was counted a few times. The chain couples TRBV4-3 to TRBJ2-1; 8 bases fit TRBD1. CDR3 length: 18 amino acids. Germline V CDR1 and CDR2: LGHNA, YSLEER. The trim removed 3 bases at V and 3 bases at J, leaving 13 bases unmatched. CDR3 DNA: TGCGCCAGCAGCCACGCGGACAGGGACGGGGCGGGCTACAATGAGCAGTTCTTC. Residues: CASSHADRDGAGYNEQFF.

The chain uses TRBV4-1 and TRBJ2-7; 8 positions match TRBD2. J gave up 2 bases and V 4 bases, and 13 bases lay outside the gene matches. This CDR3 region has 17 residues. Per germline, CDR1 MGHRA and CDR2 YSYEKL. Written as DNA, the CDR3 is TGCGCCAGCAGCCCTCAGGGCCTAGGTAGCGGGGCCTACGAGCAGTACTTC. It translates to CASSPQGLGSGAYEQYF.

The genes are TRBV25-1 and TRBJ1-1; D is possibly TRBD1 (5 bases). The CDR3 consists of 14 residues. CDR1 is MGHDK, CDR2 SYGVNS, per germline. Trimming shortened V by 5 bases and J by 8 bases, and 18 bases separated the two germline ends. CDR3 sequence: CASSPMGGWTEAFF. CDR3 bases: TGTGCCAGCAGTCCCATGGGGGGGTGGACCGAAGCTTTCTTT.

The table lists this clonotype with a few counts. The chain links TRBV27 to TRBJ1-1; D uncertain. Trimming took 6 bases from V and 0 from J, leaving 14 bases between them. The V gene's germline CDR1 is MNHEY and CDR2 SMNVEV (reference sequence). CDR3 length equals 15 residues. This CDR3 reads CASSVPLFMNTEAFF. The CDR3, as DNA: TGTGCCAGCAGCGTACCGCTTTTTATGAACACTGAAGCTTTCTTT.

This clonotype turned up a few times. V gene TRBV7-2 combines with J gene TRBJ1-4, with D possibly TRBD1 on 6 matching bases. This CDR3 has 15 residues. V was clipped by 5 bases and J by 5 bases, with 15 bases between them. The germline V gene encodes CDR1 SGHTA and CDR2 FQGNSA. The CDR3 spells CASSRPDRSNEKLFF. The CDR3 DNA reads TGTGCCAGCAGCCGACCGGACAGATCAAATGAAAAACTGTTTTTT.

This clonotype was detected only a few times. CDR3 protein: CSVEWPFTSKQYF. CDR3 DNA sequence: TGCAGCGTTGAATGGCCCTTTACCAGCAAGCAGTACTTC. V usage is TRBV29-1 and J usage is TRBJ2-7; no clear D. The V gene's germline CDR1 is SQVTM and CDR2 ANQGSEA. This CDR3 has 13 amino acids. The V and J ends lost 2 bases and 8 bases respectively, with 16 bases between them.

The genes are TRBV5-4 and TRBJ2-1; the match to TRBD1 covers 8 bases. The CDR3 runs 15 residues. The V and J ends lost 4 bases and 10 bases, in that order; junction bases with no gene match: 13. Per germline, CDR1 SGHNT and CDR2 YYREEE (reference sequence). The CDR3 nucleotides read TGTGCCAGCAGCGTATCTAACAGGGGGTTCTACGAGCAGTTCTTC. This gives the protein CASSVSNRGFYEQFF.

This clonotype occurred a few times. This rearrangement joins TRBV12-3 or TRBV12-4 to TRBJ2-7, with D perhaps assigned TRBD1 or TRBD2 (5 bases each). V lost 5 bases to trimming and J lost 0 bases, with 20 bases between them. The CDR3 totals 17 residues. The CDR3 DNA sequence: TGTGCCAGCAGTGTTCTCATCCTCCGGGACGGCTCCTACGAGCAGTACTTC. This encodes CASSVLILRDGSYEQYF.

The CDR3 sequence is CASSEIAQYF. The CDR3 DNA sequence: TGTGCCAGCAGTGAAATAGCCCAGTACTTC. V usage is TRBV2 and J usage is TRBJ2-7, with D unclear. V gave up 2 bases and J gave up 10 bases, with 6 bases separating them. Germline V gene data show CDR1 as SNHLY and CDR2 as FYNNEI. This CDR3 has 10 residues.

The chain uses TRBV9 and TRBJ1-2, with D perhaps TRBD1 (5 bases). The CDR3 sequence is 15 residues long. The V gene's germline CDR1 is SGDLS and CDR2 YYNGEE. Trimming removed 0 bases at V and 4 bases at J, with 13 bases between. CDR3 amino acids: CASSVASQGPYGYTF. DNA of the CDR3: TGTGCCAGCAGCGTAGCCTCCCAGGGTCCCTATGGCTACACCTTC. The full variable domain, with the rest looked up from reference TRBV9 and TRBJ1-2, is DSGVTQTPKHLITATGQRVTLRCSPRSGDLSVYWYQQSLDQGLQFLIQYYNGEERAKGNILERFSAQQFPDLHSELNLSSLELGDSALYFCASSVASQGPYGYTFGSGTRLTVV.

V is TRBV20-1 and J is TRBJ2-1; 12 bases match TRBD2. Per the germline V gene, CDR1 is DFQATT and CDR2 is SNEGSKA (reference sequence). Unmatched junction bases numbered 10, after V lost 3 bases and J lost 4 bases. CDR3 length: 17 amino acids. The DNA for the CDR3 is TGCAGTGCTAGGACTAGCGGGAGCAAAAAAACATACAATGAGCAGTTCTTC. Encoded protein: CSARTSGSKKTYNEQFF.

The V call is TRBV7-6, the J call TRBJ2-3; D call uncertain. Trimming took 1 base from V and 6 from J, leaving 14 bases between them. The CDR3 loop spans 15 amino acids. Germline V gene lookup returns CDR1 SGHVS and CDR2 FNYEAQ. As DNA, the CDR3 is TGTGCCAGCAGCTTAGTCTCCGCCACCGGGGATACGCAGTATTTT. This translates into CASSLVSATGDTQYF.

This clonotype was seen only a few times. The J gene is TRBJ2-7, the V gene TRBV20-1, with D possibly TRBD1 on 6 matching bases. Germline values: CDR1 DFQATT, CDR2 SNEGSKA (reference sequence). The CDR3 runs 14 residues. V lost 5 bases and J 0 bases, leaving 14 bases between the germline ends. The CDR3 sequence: CSAPRGLPSYEQYF. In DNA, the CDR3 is TGCAGTGCTCCGAGGGGGTTGCCCTCCTACGAGCAGTACTTC.

This chain's CDR3 is CAIGLGTGSHEQYF. In nucleotides, the CDR3 is TGTGCCATAGGGCTTGGGACAGGATCGCACGAGCAGTACTTC. The rearrangement links TRBV12-3 or TRBV12-4 to TRBJ2-7; 8 bases align to TRBD1. The V segment lost 10 bases and the J segment 5 bases; nucleotides outside the gene matches: 13. The CDR3 is 14 amino acids.

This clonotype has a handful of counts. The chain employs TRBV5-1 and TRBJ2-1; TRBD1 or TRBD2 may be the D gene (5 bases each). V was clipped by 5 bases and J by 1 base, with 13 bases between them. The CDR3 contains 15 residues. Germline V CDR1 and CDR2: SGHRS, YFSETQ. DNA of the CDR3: TGCGCCAGCAGGGCCGGGACCCTTTCCTACAATGAGCAGTTCTTC. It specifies CASRAGTLSYNEQFF.

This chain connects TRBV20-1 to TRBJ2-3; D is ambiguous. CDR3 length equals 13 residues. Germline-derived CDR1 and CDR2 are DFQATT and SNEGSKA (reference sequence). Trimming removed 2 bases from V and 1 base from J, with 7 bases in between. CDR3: CSARTAGTDTQYF. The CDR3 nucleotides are TGCAGTGCTAGAACGGCAGGCACAGATACGCAGTATTTT.

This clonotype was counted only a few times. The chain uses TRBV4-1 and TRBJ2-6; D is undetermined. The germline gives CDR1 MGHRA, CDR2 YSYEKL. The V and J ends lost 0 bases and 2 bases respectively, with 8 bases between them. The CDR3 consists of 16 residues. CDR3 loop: CASSQEEMAGANVLTF. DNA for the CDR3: TGCGCCAGCAGCCAAGAGGAGATGGCTGGGGCCAACGTCCTGACTTTC.

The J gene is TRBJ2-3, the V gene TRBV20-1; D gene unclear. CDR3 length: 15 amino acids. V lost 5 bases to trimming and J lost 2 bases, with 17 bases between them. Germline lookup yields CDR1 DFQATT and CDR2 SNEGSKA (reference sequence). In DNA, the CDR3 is TGCAGTGCTGTACATAGGAAGGGTCCCACAGATACGCAGTATTTT. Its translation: CSAVHRKGPTDTQYF.

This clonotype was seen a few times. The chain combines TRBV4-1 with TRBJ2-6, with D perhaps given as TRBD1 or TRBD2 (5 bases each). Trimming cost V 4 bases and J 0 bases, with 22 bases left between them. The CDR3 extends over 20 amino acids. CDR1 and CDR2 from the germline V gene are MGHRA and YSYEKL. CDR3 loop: CASSLAPQGPNHSGANVLTF. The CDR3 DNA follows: TGCGCCAGCAGCCTGGCCCCCCAGGGACCGAATCACTCTGGGGCCAACGTCCTGACTTTC.

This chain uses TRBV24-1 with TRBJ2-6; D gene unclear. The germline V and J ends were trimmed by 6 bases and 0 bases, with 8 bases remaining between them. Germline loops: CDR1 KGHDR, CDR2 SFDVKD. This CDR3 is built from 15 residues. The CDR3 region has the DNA TGTGCCACCAGTCAAACCAACTCTGGGGCCAACGTCCTGACTTTC. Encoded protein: CATSQTNSGANVLTF.

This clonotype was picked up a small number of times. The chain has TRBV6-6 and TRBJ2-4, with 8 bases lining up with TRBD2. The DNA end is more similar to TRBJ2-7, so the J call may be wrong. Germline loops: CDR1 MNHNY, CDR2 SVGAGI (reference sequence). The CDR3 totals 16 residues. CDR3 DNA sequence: TGTGCCAGCAGTTATTCGGCGGGACTAGGAATTTACGAGCAGTACTTC. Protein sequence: CASSYSAGLGIYEQYF.

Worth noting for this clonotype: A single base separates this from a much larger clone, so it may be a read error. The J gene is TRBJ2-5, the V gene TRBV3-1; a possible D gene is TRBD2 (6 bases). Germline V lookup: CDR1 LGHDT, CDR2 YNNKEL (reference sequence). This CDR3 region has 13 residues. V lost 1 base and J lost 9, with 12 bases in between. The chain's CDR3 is CASSQVEGEAQYF. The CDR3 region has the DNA TGTGCCAGCAGCCAAGTTGAAGGGGAGGCCCAGTACTTC.